One and the same sample provided the 20 T cell receptor beta chains below, sequenced in a study of beta chain features in type 1 diabetes. Study-wide points: Among patients with Type 1 diabetes, TCRB CDR3s were moderately but significantly shorter in every one of the four CD4+ subsets.

cDNA synthesis used the whole RNA isolate, giving expressed TCRB sequences. The table came from immunoSEQ multiplex PCR; TCRdb's copy has only in-frame clones and leaves some out. The table has more than 250,000 clones, roughly 13% seen once. Their recognized antigens are unknown. The sequencing input was naive CD4+ T cells from blood. These receptor sequences come from a man aged 25-40 years with type 1 diabetes.

This chain joins TRBV11-3 and TRBJ2-1, with 8 bases identical to TRBD1. Looked up from germline, CDR1 is SGHNT and CDR2 is YENEEA. V lost 3 bases, J lost 2 bases, and 3 bases stayed unmatched. This CDR3 is built from 15 residues. This CDR3 reads CASSFGQGTYNEQFF. The CDR3 DNA sequence: TGTGCCAGCAGCTTCGGACAGGGAACCTACAATGAGCAGTTCTTC.

V and J are TRBV15 and TRBJ1-2; the match to TRBD1 covers 11 bases. The CDR3 consists of 20 residues. Germline CDR1 LNHNV, CDR2 YYDKDF (reference sequence). J was trimmed by 3 bases and V by 1 base; bases with no gene match: 16. CDR3 sequence: CATSRGTGTGGSLNHYGYTF. Here the CDR3 DNA reads TGTGCCACCAGCAGAGGCACCGGGACAGGGGGATCCCTCAATCACTATGGCTACACCTTC.

In this sample, this clone turned up a few times. The J gene is TRBJ2-7, the V gene TRBV7-2, with D possibly being TRBD1 (5 bases). Germline V lookup: CDR1 SGHTA, CDR2 FQGNSA. V shed 2 bases and J shed 2 bases, with 19 bases lying between them. CDR3 length: 17 residues. The CDR3 loop is CASSLRPWQGSTYEQYF. The DNA of the CDR3 is TGTGCCAGCAGCTTAAGGCCCTGGCAGGGTTCCACCTACGAGCAGTACTTC. The full variable domain, in which reference TRBV7-2 and TRBJ2-7 provide the parts outside the CDR3, is GAGVSQSPSNKVTEKGKDVELRCDPISGHTALYWYRQSLGQGLEFLIYFQGNSAPDKSGLPSDRFSAERTGGSVSTLTIQRTQQEDSAVYLCASSLRPWQGSTYEQYFGPGTRLTVT.

This clone was counted between two and nine times. The chain couples TRBV5-4 to TRBJ2-3, with 7 bases fitting TRBD2. CDR3 length: 16 amino acids. Germline CDR1 SGHNT, CDR2 YYREEE (reference sequence). The V gene end was trimmed by 4 bases and the J gene end by 2 bases; junction bases not matched to a gene: 10. CDR3 in DNA: TGTGCCAGCAGCGGGATCGAAGCGGGAACCACAGATACGCAGTATTTT. It specifies CASSGIEAGTTDTQYF.

The chain's CDR3 is CASSLEQSSPRQYF. The CDR3 DNA reads TGCGCCAGCAGCTTGGAACAGAGTAGTCCAAGGCAGTATTTT. The genes are TRBV5-1 and TRBJ2-3; D is uncertain. CDR3 length: 14 amino acids. V was shortened by 0 bases and J by 11 bases, with 16 bases between the two germline ends. Germline assignment: CDR1 SGHRS and CDR2 YFSETQ.

The chain combines TRBV18 with TRBJ2-1; D not resolved. CDR3 length equals 13 residues. The germline V and J ends were trimmed by 4 bases and 3 bases, with 7 bases remaining between them. CDR1 KGHSH and CDR2 LQKENI come from the germline V gene. DNA of the CDR3: TGTGCCAGCTCACTCGAACTCTACAATGAGCAGTTCTTC. It is translated as CASSLELYNEQFF.

The chain uses TRBV5-4 and TRBJ2-7; TRBD1 agrees at 8 bases. CDR3 size: 13 residues. With V trimmed by 1 base and J by 5 bases, 2 bases remained unmatched. The germline V gene encodes CDR1 SGHNT and CDR2 YYREEE (reference sequence). The CDR3 nucleotides read TGTGCCAGCAGCTTGTCGACAGGGGACGAGCAGTACTTC. This translates into CASSLSTGDEQYF.

This clone was observed a few times. The rearrangement links TRBV7-8 to TRBJ2-1; 7 bases are shared with TRBD1. V shed 3 bases and J 10 bases; nucleotides not matched to a gene: 12. The CDR3 runs 15 residues. CDR1 SGHVS and CDR2 FQNEAQ come from the germline V gene. CDR3 nucleotide sequence: TGTGCCAGCAGCTTTCTTGGACAGGCGAGCACAGAGCAGTTCTTC. Its protein is CASSFLGQASTEQFF.

The J gene is TRBJ1-2, the V gene TRBV18; 8 nucleotides agree with TRBD1. Germline-derived CDR1 and CDR2 are KGHSH and LQKENI. CDR3 size: 16 residues. Losses at the gene ends were 4 bases for V and 0 bases for J; bases not matched to a gene: 7. The CDR3 protein is CASSRQGTRTNYGYTF. The DNA of the CDR3 is TGTGCCAGCTCACGACAGGGGACGCGAACTAACTATGGCTACACCTTC.

This clone showed up just a few times. One end of the junction is discordant with germline, which a read error may explain. The chain joins TRBV5-4 to TRBJ2-7; 10 bases agree with TRBD1. Germline V lookup: CDR1 SGHNT, CDR2 YYREEE (reference sequence). This CDR3 is 15 amino acids long. The CDR3 protein is CASSLDRGGSYEQYF. The DNA for the CDR3 is TGTGCCAGCAGTTTGGACAGGGGGGGATCCTACGAGCAGTACTTC.

The chain uses TRBV7-6 and TRBJ2-7; TRBD2 agrees at 7 bases. The V gene's germline CDR1 is SGHVS and CDR2 FNYEAQ. The CDR3 extends over 16 amino acids. V was clipped by 1 base and J by 6 bases; unmatched bases: 12. CDR3 nucleotides: TGTGCCAGCAGCTTAGAGGCTAGCGGAGGACCTAGCGAGCAGTACTTC. Protein sequence: CASSLEASGGPSEQYF.

This clone was counted a few times. The gene calls are TRBV15 and TRBJ2-1; the D gene is possibly TRBD1 (5 bases). The CDR3 loop spans 16 amino acids. V was pared by 0 bases and J by 4 bases, with 13 bases between. CDR1 and CDR2 from the germline V gene are LNHNV and YYDKDF (reference sequence). CDR3 nucleotide sequence: TGTGCCACCAGCAGAGAGAAGGGGCATTCTTACAATGAGCAGTTCTTC. Amino acids: CATSREKGHSYNEQFF.

The rearrangement joins TRBV9 to TRBJ2-1; 8 nucleotides match TRBD1. Germline V gene lookup returns CDR1 SGDLS and CDR2 YYNGEE. This CDR3 has 15 amino acids. After removal of 4 bases from V and 2 bases from J, the junction contained 5 bases not matched to a gene. CDR3 sequence reads: CASSTRTGTYNEQFF. CDR3 bases: TGTGCCAGCAGCACCCGGACAGGGACCTACAATGAGCAGTTCTTC.

V and J are TRBV7-9 and TRBJ2-7, with TRBD2 as a possible D gene (5 bases). Germline V lookup: CDR1 SEHNR, CDR2 FQNEAQ (reference sequence). This CDR3 contains 13 residues. V was trimmed by 5 bases and J by 3 bases, leaving 11 bases between them. Written as DNA, the CDR3 is TGTGCCAGCAGCCTCAGCGGCAACTACGAGCAGTACTTC. Protein product: CASSLSGNYEQYF. The full variable domain, its missing parts supplied by reference TRBV7-9 and TRBJ2-7, is DTGVSQNPRHKITKRGQNVTFRCDPISEHNRLYWYRQTLGQGPEFLTYFQNEAQLEKSRLLSDRFSAERPKGSFSTLEIQRTEQGDSAMYLCASSLSGNYEQYFGPGTRLTVT.

In this sample, this clone turned up a few times. The chain uses TRBV11-2 and TRBJ1-1; D is possibly TRBD1 (5 bases). The CDR3 extends over 14 amino acids. The V end lost 3 bases, the J end lost 5 bases, and 13 bases lay between the germline ends. Germline loops: CDR1 SGHAT, CDR2 FQNNGV. The CDR3 loop reads CASSFSSGGTEAFF. The CDR3 coding sequence is TGTGCCAGCAGCTTTTCCTCCGGGGGAACTGAAGCTTTCTTT.

The gene calls are TRBV30 and TRBJ1-5; possibly TRBD1 for D (6 bases). CDR3 length: 15 residues. Trimming shortened V by 2 bases and J by 1 base, and 12 bases separated the two germline ends. The germline CDR1 and CDR2 sequences are GTSNPN and SVGIG (reference sequence). The CDR3 loop reads CAWSRGSSSNQPQHF. CDR3 nucleotides: TGTGCCTGGAGTAGGGGGAGCTCGAGCAATCAGCCCCAGCATTTT. Full variable domain (remainder filled in from reference TRBV30 and TRBJ1-5): SQTIHQWPATLVQPVGSPLSLECTVEGTSNPNLYWYRQAAGRGLQLLFYSVGIGQISSEVPQNLSASRPQDRQFILSSKKLLLSDSGFYLCAWSRGSSSNQPQHFGDGTRLSIL.

This clone was seen only a few times. This rearrangement joins TRBV7-2 to TRBJ2-7; 10 nucleotides agree with TRBD1. CDR3 length: 15 amino acids. Trimming cost V 5 bases and J 3 bases; bases outside gene matches: 7. CDR1 and CDR2 (germline): SGHTA, FQGNSA. This CDR3 reads CASSRTGTGDYEQYF. In nucleotides, the CDR3 is TGTGCCAGCAGCCGAACCGGGACAGGGGACTACGAGCAGTACTTC. Looking up the rest from reference TRBV7-2 and TRBJ2-7 gives the full variable domain: GAGVSQSPSNKVTEKGKDVELRCDPISGHTALYWYRQSLGQGLEFLIYFQGNSAPDKSGLPSDRFSAERTGGSVSTLTIQRTQQEDSAVYLCASSRTGTGDYEQYFGPGTRLTVT.

This clone has more than one count but fewer than ten. The V gene is TRBV4-2, the J gene TRBJ1-2; TRBD1 matches at 10 bases. This CDR3 contains 15 residues. Trimming cost V 0 bases and J 6 bases; bases outside gene matches: 4. The germline gives CDR1 LGHNA, CDR2 YNFKEQ. CDR3 in DNA: TGTGCCAGCAGCCAAGATTCGACAGGGGGCGATGGCTACACCTTC. It translates to CASSQDSTGGDGYTF.

The sample holds a few counts of this clone. This rearrangement joins TRBV14 to TRBJ1-1; D is unresolved. The ends were cut back, 5 bases at V and 1 base at J, with 8 bases in the middle. Per germline, CDR1 SGHDN and CDR2 FVKESK. The CDR3 sequence is 13 residues long. The CDR3 protein is CASSLMRNTEAFF. Here the CDR3 DNA reads TGTGCCAGCAGCTTAATGCGGAACACTGAAGCTTTCTTT.

The chain combines TRBV7-2 with TRBJ2-7; 7 nucleotides line up with TRBD1. J was trimmed by 3 bases and V by 4 bases; bases with no gene match: 9. Looked up from germline, CDR1 is SGHTA and CDR2 is FQGNSA. The CDR3 covers 15 residues. CDR3 sequence reads: CASSSRTGPYYEQYF. In nucleotides, the CDR3 is TGTGCCAGCAGCTCAAGGACAGGCCCATACTACGAGCAGTACTTC. The full variable domain, with the rest looked up from reference TRBV7-2 and TRBJ2-7, is GAGVSQSPSNKVTEKGKDVELRCDPISGHTALYWYRQSLGQGLEFLIYFQGNSAPDKSGLPSDRFSAERTGGSVSTLTIQRTQQEDSAVYLCASSSRTGPYYEQYFGPGTRLTVT.